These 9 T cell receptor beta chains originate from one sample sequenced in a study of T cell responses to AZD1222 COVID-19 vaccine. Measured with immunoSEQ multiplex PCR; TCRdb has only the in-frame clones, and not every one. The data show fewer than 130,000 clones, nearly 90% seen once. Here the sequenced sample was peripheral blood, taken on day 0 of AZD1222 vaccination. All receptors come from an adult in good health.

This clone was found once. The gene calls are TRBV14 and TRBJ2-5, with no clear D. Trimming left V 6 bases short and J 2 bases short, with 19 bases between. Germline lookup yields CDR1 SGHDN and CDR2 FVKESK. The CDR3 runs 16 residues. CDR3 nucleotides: TGTGCCAGCAGTAAATTAGCAGGAATGGAGCAAGAGACCCAGTACTTC. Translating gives CASSKLAGMEQETQYF.

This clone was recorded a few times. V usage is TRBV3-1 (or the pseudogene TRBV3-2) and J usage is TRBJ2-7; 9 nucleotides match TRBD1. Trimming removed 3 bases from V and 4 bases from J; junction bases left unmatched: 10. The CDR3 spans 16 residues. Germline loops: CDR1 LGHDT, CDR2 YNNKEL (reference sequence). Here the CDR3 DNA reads TGTGCCAGCAGCCACAAAGGACAGGGGAAGGGTTACGAGCAGTACTTC. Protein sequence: CASSHKGQGKGYEQYF.

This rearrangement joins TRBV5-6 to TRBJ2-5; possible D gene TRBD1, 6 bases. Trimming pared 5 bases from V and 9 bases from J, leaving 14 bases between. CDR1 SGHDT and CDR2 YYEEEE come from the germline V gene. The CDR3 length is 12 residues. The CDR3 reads CASRGGPGAQYF. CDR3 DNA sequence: TGTGCCAGCAGAGGGGGACCAGGGGCCCAGTACTTC.

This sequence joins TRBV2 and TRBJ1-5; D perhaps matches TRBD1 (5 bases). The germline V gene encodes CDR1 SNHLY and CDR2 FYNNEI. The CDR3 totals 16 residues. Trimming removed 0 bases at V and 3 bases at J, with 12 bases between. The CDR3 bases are TGTGCCAGCAGTGAAGCGCTTCGGGGGTTCAATCAGCCCCAGCATTTT. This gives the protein CASSEALRGFNQPQHF.

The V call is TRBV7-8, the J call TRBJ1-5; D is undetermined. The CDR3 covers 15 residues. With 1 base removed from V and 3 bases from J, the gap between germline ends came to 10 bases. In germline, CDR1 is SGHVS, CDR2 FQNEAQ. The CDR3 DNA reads TGTGCCAGCAGCTTAGAAGGGAAAAACAATCAGCCCCAGCATTTT. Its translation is CASSLEGKNNQPQHF.

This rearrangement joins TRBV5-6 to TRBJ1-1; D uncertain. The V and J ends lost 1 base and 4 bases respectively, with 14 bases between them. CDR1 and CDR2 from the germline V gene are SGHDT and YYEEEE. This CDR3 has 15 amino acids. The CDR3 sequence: CASSLYKGFGTEAFF. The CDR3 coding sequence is TGTGCCAGCAGCTTGTATAAGGGATTCGGCACTGAAGCTTTCTTT.

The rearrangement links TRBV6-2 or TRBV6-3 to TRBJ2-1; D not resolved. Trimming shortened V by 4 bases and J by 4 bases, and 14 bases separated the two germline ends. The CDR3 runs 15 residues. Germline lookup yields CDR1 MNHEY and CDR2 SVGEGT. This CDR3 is CASSSVLDGYNEQFF. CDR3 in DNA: TGTGCCAGCAGTTCCGTCCTGGACGGATACAATGAGCAGTTCTTC.

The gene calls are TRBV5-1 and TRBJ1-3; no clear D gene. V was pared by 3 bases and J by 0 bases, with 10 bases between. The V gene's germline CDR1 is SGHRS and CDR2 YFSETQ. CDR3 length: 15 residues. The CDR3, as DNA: TGCGCCAGCAGCTCTGGACGGGACTCTGGAAACACCATATATTTT. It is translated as CASSSGRDSGNTIYF. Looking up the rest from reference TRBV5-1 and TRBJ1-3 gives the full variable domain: KAGVTQTPRYLIKTRGQQVTLSCSPISGHRSVSWYQQTPGQGLQFLFEYFSETQRNKGNFPGRFSGRQFSNSRSEMNVSTLELGDSALYLCASSSGRDSGNTIYFGEGSWLTVV.

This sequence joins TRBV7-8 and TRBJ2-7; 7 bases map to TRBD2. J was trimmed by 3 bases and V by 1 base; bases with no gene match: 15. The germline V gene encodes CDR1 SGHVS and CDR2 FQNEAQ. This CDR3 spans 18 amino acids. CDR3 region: CASSLVGRASGKGYEQYF. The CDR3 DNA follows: TGTGCCAGCAGCTTAGTGGGCAGGGCTAGCGGTAAAGGCTACGAGCAGTACTTC.